Below, 2 T cell receptor beta chains from the same sample are listed, as sequenced in a study of early T cells in non-severe SARS-CoV-2 infection. One entry per CDR3 protein, called by TCRdb with MiXCR from the 5' RACE reads. The sample includes tens of thousands of distinct CDR3 sequences, under 7.5% of them seen just once. The sequencing here drew on whole blood, taken at baseline. The source of these receptors is an adult who was a healthcare worker with PCR-confirmed SARS-CoV-2 infection or an uninfected control (not recorded which).

This clonotype showed up many times. The J gene is TRBJ1-5, the V gene TRBV15; perhaps TRBD1 as D (6 bases). CDR1 is LNHNV, CDR2 YYDKDF, per germline (reference sequence). V was pared by 3 bases and J by 6 bases, with 21 bases between. CDR3 length equals 17 residues. CDR3 sequence: CATSSGGSRDSVQPQHF. The CDR3 nucleotides read TGTGCCACCAGCAGCGGGGGCTCCAGGGATTCGGTTCAGCCCCAGCATTTT.

V gene TRBV20-1 combines with J gene TRBJ2-3; 7 bases are shared with TRBD2. There are 14 residues in the CDR3. Germline trimming cut 3 bases from V and 4 bases from J; bases unmatched to any gene: 7. Germline values: CDR1 DFQATT, CDR2 SNEGSKA (reference sequence). The CDR3 DNA is TGCAGTGCTAGTGGGCGGGGGTACGCAGATACGCAGTATTTT. As protein: CSASGRGYADTQYF.